Presented here are 31 T cell receptor beta chains from one specimen sequenced in a study of blood T cell repertoires in COVID-19. Sequencing used immunoSEQ multiplex PCR; TCRdb keeps in-frame clones, though not all of them. The data show more than 200,000 clones, approximately 80% seen once. The material sequenced was peripheral blood. The receptors derive from a woman in her forties with active or convalescent COVID-19.

The chain has TRBV9 and TRBJ2-1, with D possibly being TRBD2 (6 bases). V was pared by 0 bases and J by 3 bases, with 13 bases between. Germline CDR1 and CDR2: SGDLS and YYNGEE. The CDR3 is 16 residues long. CDR3 nucleotide sequence: TGTGCCAGCAGCGTAGGTCTGGGGAGGCACTACAATGAGCAGTTCTTC. This gives the protein CASSVGLGRHYNEQFF.

Written as DNA, the CDR3 is TGTGCCAGCAGCTTAAGTTTACTTACGGATACGCAGTATTTT. Its translation: CASSLSLLTDTQYF. V is TRBV7-7 and J is TRBJ2-3; the D is unclear. Trimming took off 2 bases at V and 6 bases at J, with 12 bases between the two ends. Germline values: CDR1 SSHAT, CDR2 FNYEAQ (reference sequence). CDR3 length: 14 amino acids.

V usage is TRBV11-2 and J usage is TRBJ1-1; 9 nucleotides align to TRBD1. Germline assignment: CDR1 SGHAT and CDR2 FQNNGV. The trim removed 4 bases at V and 10 bases at J, leaving 10 bases unmatched. CDR3 size: 14 residues. The CDR3 bases are TGTGCCAGCAGCTCAACAACAGGGGGCCCTTTAGCTTTCTTT. Its protein product is CASSSTTGGPLAFF.

The V call is TRBV10-3, the J call TRBJ1-1, with D possibly being TRBD1 (5 bases). Trimming cost V 0 bases and J 4 bases, with 9 bases left between them. The CDR3 has 14 amino acids. Germline V gene data show CDR1 as ENHRY and CDR2 as SYGVKD. The CDR3 region is CAISESSRGTEAFF. The CDR3 DNA follows: TGTGCCATCAGTGAGTCCTCAAGGGGCACTGAAGCTTTCTTT.

The gene calls are TRBV15 and TRBJ1-2, with TRBD1 matching 11 bases. With V trimmed by 5 bases and J by 4 bases, 12 bases remained unmatched. Germline V lookup: CDR1 LNHNV, CDR2 YYDKDF (reference sequence). The CDR3 runs 17 residues. CDR3 sequence: CATSQLGQGAPSYGYTF. CDR3 nucleotide sequence: TGTGCCACCAGCCAACTCGGACAGGGGGCCCCTAGCTATGGCTACACCTTC.

The chain's CDR3 is CASSEARGTRPQHF. CDR3 bases: TGTGCCAGCAGTGAAGCGCGCGGAACACGGCCCCAGCATTTT. This rearrangement joins TRBV2 to TRBJ1-5; D is uncertain. This CDR3 spans 14 amino acids. Germline lookup yields CDR1 SNHLY and CDR2 FYNNEI. The V end was cut by 0 bases, the J end by 9 bases, with 12 bases between.

The rearrangement joins TRBV11-2 to TRBJ1-2; D ambiguous. Germline V gives CDR1 SGHAT, CDR2 FQNNGV. Trimming pared 2 bases from V and 6 bases from J, leaving 13 bases between. This CDR3 comprises 14 residues. The CDR3 protein is CASSLNPHSDGYTF. The CDR3 DNA reads as TGTGCCAGCAGCTTAAACCCCCACTCGGATGGCTACACCTTC.

The chain carries TRBV27 and TRBJ1-2, with D unresolved. Trimming shortened V by 5 bases and J by 4 bases, and 17 bases separated the two germline ends. The CDR3 contains 15 residues. Germline V CDR1 and CDR2: MNHEY, SMNVEV (reference sequence). The CDR3 region is CASSPGRGVGYGYTF. DNA for the CDR3: TGTGCCAGCAGTCCCGGACGGGGAGTCGGCTATGGCTACACCTTC.

This chain joins TRBV28 and TRBJ1-2; 9 nucleotides match TRBD1. The J segment lost 4 bases and the V segment lost 5 bases, leaving 8 bases of the junction unmatched. From germline, CDR1 is MDHEN and CDR2 SYDVKM. The CDR3 covers 15 residues. CDR3 in amino acids: CASSPPDRGGYGYTF. The CDR3, as DNA: TGTGCCAGCAGTCCCCCGGACAGGGGTGGCTATGGCTACACCTTC.

The genes are TRBV19 and TRBJ1-4; D unclear. Trimming stripped 7 bases from V and 0 bases from J, with 9 bases between. This CDR3 spans 14 amino acids. Germline-derived CDR1 and CDR2 are LNHDA and SQIVND (reference sequence). Here the CDR3 DNA reads TGTGCCAGTACCGAGAGTACAACTAATGAAAAACTGTTTTTT. Protein sequence: CASTESTTNEKLFF.

This chain connects TRBV9 to TRBJ2-1; 10 nucleotides align to TRBD1. V shed 4 bases, J shed 2 bases, and the junction held 3 bases outside the gene matches. This CDR3 comprises 15 residues. Germline loops: CDR1 SGDLS, CDR2 YYNGEE. The CDR3 spells CASSSGQGTYNEQFF. CDR3 DNA: TGTGCCAGCAGCTCGGGACAGGGGACCTACAATGAGCAGTTCTTC.

The chain uses TRBV12-2 and TRBJ1-6. TRBV12-2 is labeled a pseudogene. The CDR3 spans 16 residues. CDR3 sequence (DNA): TGTGCAAGTCGGCCCGATTGTCCCGGGGATAATTCACCCCTCCACTTT. Amino acid sequence: CASRPDCPGDNSPLHF.

The V gene is TRBV5-1, the J gene TRBJ2-4; 7 nucleotides align to TRBD1. Losses at the gene ends were 3 bases for V and 5 bases for J; bases not matched to a gene: 8. Germline CDR1 and CDR2: SGHRS and YFSETQ. This CDR3 comprises 15 residues. The CDR3 sequence: CASSSRTGYENIQYF. For the CDR3, the DNA is TGCGCCAGCAGCTCGCGGACAGGCTATGAAAACATTCAGTACTTC.

V usage is TRBV6-1 and J usage is TRBJ1-2; D perhaps matches TRBD1 (6 bases). The germline V and J ends were trimmed by 2 bases and 5 bases, with 15 bases remaining between them. The germline gives CDR1 MNHNS, CDR2 SASEGT. CDR3 length: 15 amino acids. CDR3 sequence: CASSEIRTDTYGYTF. CDR3 in DNA: TGTGCCAGCAGTGAAATTCGGACAGATACTTATGGCTACACCTTC.

This chain links TRBV6-4 with TRBJ2-5, with TRBD1 identical over 9 bases. This CDR3 has 18 amino acids. CDR1 MRHNA and CDR2 SNTAGT come from the germline V gene. With 2 bases clipped from V and 5 bases from J, the junction kept 15 bases outside the gene matches. CDR3 sequence reads: CASSDRIERGQGNETQYF. In nucleotides, the CDR3 is TGTGCCAGCAGTGACCGAATTGAAAGGGGACAGGGCAATGAGACCCAGTACTTC.

The V and J genes are TRBV9 and TRBJ2-1, with TRBD1 matching 9 bases. From germline, CDR1 is SGDLS and CDR2 YYNGEE. The CDR3 consists of 16 residues. V lost 4 bases and J lost 3; bases outside the gene matches: 8. The CDR3 protein is CASSIGQGTYYNEQFF. The CDR3 DNA is TGTGCCAGCAGCATCGGACAGGGGACATACTACAATGAGCAGTTCTTC.

This chain links TRBV20-1 with TRBJ1-5; D is undetermined. The CDR3 sequence is 16 residues long. Looked up from germline, CDR1 is DFQATT and CDR2 is SNEGSKA (reference sequence). The ends were cut back, 3 bases at V and 0 bases at J, with 15 bases in the middle. In DNA form, the CDR3 reads TGCAGTGCTAGTCGGGGAGGTCAGTATAGCAATCAGCCCCAGCATTTT. Protein: CSASRGGQYSNQPQHF.

The chain combines TRBV10-2 with TRBJ2-7; 8 nucleotides line up with TRBD1. The CDR3 contains 12 residues. V shed 8 bases and J 3 bases; nucleotides not matched to a gene: 3. Germline V lookup: CDR1 WSHSY, CDR2 SAAADI. The CDR3 DNA sequence: TGCGCCAGCGGACAGGGACTCTACGAGCAGTACTTC. Its protein is CASGQGLYEQYF.

The chain is built from TRBV19 and TRBJ2-3, with 12 bases matching TRBD2. V was pared by 0 bases and J by 5 bases, with 3 bases of the junction left unmatched. CDR1 LNHDA and CDR2 SQIVND come from the germline V gene (reference sequence). The CDR3 length is 16 residues. CDR3 coding DNA: TGTGCCAGTAGTATAGAGACTAGCGGGGGTAGAGATACGCAGTATTTT. This gives the protein CASSIETSGGRDTQYF.

A few counts support this clone. The chain recombines TRBV28 with TRBJ1-2; TRBD1 matches 12 bases. Looked up from germline, CDR1 is MDHEN and CDR2 is SYDVKM. CDR3 length: 16 amino acids. V was clipped by 2 bases and J by 4 bases; unmatched bases: 5. The CDR3 spells CASSLRDRGRSYGYTF. The CDR3 region has the DNA TGTGCCAGCAGTTTAAGGGACAGGGGGCGGAGCTATGGCTACACCTTC.

This chain joins TRBV27 and TRBJ1-3; tentative D call: TRBD1 (5 bases). Germline V lookup: CDR1 MNHEY, CDR2 SMNVEV (reference sequence). The length of the CDR3 is 16 residues. Trimming removed 3 bases from V and 0 bases from J, with 12 bases in between. CDR3 loop: CASSFAGPASGNTIYF. The CDR3 DNA sequence: TGTGCCAGCAGTTTCGCAGGGCCGGCCTCTGGAAACACCATATATTTT.

The CDR3 protein is CAIRAQAGNYGYTF. CDR3 nucleotide sequence: TGTGCCATCAGGGCCCAGGCAGGGAACTATGGCTACACCTTC. The chain links TRBV10-3 to TRBJ1-2, with TRBD1 as a possible D gene (5 bases). The CDR3 contains 14 residues. In germline, CDR1 is ENHRY, CDR2 SYGVKD. Trimming took 6 bases from V and 2 from J, leaving 13 bases between them.

The J gene is TRBJ1-5, the V gene TRBV19; a weak D match, TRBD1 (5 bases). The germline CDR1 and CDR2 sequences are LNHDA and SQIVND (reference sequence). There are 14 residues in the CDR3. V gave up 7 bases and J gave up 5 bases, with 15 bases separating them. CDR3 sequence (DNA): TGTGCCAGTAAACATGGGCAGGGCTATCAGCCCCAGCATTTT. Protein: CASKHGQGYQPQHF.

The chain is built from TRBV7-2 and TRBJ2-3, with 10 bases that match TRBD2. This CDR3 region has 15 residues. With V trimmed by 4 bases and J by 4 bases, 5 bases remained unmatched. Germline V gene lookup returns CDR1 SGHTA and CDR2 FQGNSA. The CDR3 reads CASSSLAGAPDTQYF. In DNA, the CDR3 is TGTGCCAGCAGCTCTCTAGCGGGGGCCCCAGATACGCAGTATTTT.

The V gene is TRBV19, the J gene TRBJ1-2; D unclear. Germline V CDR1 and CDR2: LNHDA, SQIVND (reference sequence). The V end lost 5 bases, the J end lost 5 bases, and 12 bases lay between the germline ends. The CDR3 length is 13 residues. The DNA of the CDR3 is TGTGCCAGTAGTTTCGCCCCGGGTTATGGCTACACCTTC. This codes for CASSFAPGYGYTF.

The rearrangement joins TRBV19 to TRBJ2-1; TRBD2 agrees at 8 bases. This CDR3 comprises 17 residues. The trim removed 2 bases at V and 0 bases at J, leaving 6 bases unmatched. The germline V gene has CDR1 LNHDA and CDR2 SQIVND (reference sequence). The CDR3 nucleotides are TGTGCCAGTAGTATAAGGTTTAGCGGGGTCTCCTACAATGAGCAGTTCTTC. It codes for CASSIRFSGVSYNEQFF.

In its sample, this clone was seen once. The chain carries TRBV2 and TRBJ1-6; TRBD1 agrees at 9 bases. In germline, CDR1 is SNHLY, CDR2 FYNNEI. J was trimmed by 6 bases and V by 6 bases; bases with no gene match: 9. The length of the CDR3 is 16 residues. The CDR3 loop is CASRPGRDRVNSPLHF. The DNA of the CDR3 is TGTGCCAGCAGACCTGGGCGGGACAGGGTTAATTCACCCCTCCACTTT.

The J gene is TRBJ1-6, the V gene TRBV5-1, with 11 bases aligning to TRBD1. With 4 bases clipped from V and 8 bases from J, the junction kept 11 bases outside the gene matches. CDR3 length: 17 residues. Germline-derived CDR1 and CDR2 are SGHRS and YFSETQ. CDR3 DNA sequence: TGCGCCAGCAGCCCGGCTGGGACAGGGGGATTGGATTCACCCCTCCACTTT. Translating it yields CASSPAGTGGLDSPLHF.

The table lists this clone with a few counts. The V call is TRBV30, the J call TRBJ2-3, with 7 nucleotides matching TRBD2. The germline V gene encodes CDR1 GTSNPN and CDR2 SVGIG (reference sequence). CDR3 length: 13 amino acids. V shed 1 base, J shed 6 bases, and the junction held 4 bases outside the gene matches. CDR3 sequence: CAWSGGGSDTQYF. In DNA, the CDR3 is TGTGCCTGGAGTGGGGGGGGGTCTGATACGCAGTATTTT.

This clone was recorded a few times. CDR3 nucleotide sequence: TGTGCCAGCAGCAAAGGCGGCAGCGAAAAGCGCCTAACTAATCAGCCCCAGCATTTT. This encodes CASSKGGSEKRLTNQPQHF. This chain links TRBV21-1 with TRBJ1-5. TRBV21-1 is deemed a pseudogene. This CDR3 has 19 residues.

The chain couples TRBV28 to TRBJ1-5; 8 nucleotides align to TRBD1. Germline V lookup: CDR1 MDHEN, CDR2 SYDVKM. The CDR3 covers 14 residues. V lost 2 bases and J lost 6; bases outside the gene matches: 3. The CDR3 loop reads CASSLGQGSQPQHF. The DNA of the CDR3 is TGTGCCAGCAGTTTAGGACAGGGAAGTCAGCCCCAGCATTTT.